This T cell receptor (beta chain) originates from a study of blood T cell repertoires in COVID-19. Study at large: The analysed material was cDNA or gDNA that came from T cells, B-cell-depleted T cells, or PBMCs.

This CDR3 contains 15 residues. V trimming: 5 bases; J trimming: 7 bases; junction bases outside the gene matches: 5. Germline loops: CDR1 MNHEY, CDR2 SMNVEV (reference sequence). Data came from immunoSEQ multiplex PCR; TCRdb stores just in-frame clones and leaves some out. Here the sample spans just over 300,000 clones, roughly 91% being singletons. Seattle's cohort entered during active infection and was followed longitudinally. V usage is TRBV27 and J usage is TRBJ2-2, with 12 bases identical to TRBD2. The receptor's source is a woman in her twenties or thirties with COVID-19, enrolled during active disease. The sequencing sample was made of peripheral blood. Here the CDR3 reads CASSPRTSGIGELFF. CDR3 in DNA: TGTGCCAGCAGTCCCCGGACTAGCGGGATCGGGGAGCTGTTTTTT.